Reported below is one T cell receptor (beta chain). Its target is not known. 60 Vbeta and 13 Jbeta primers were used in PCR. TCRdb's table, derived via immunoSEQ multiplex PCR, lists solely in-frame clones and lacks some. This table holds over 200,000 clones, 70% to 85% found once. This sample was taken from a study of cytomegalovirus exposure and HLA in healthy donors. Study-wide context: Counted in an early data release were approximately 80 million unique TCRs from HLA-typed donors.

CDR3 length: 13 amino acids. V shed 1 base and J shed 4 bases, with 7 bases lying between them. The V gene's germline CDR1 is LNHNV and CDR2 YYDKDF (reference sequence). Study observations and caveats: For most TCR beta V segments, an earlier analysis put the productive rate at about 90% or about 30% of the time.

Sequencing was done on a sample of PBMCs. This sequence joins TRBV15 and TRBJ2-5; D possibly corresponds to TRBD2 (6 bases). This receptor was obtained from a woman in her thirties or forties in good health and CMV-seronegative. Written as DNA, the CDR3 is TGTGCCACCAGCAGAGGACTAGGAGAGACCCAGTACTTC. Its protein product is CATSRGLGETQYF. Variable domain in full (rest from reference TRBV15 and TRBJ2-5): DAMVIQNPRYQVTQFGKPVTLSCSQTLNHNVMYWYQQKSSQAPKLLFHYYDKDFNNEADTPDNFQSRRPNTSFCFLDIRSPGLGDTAMYLCATSRGLGETQYFGPGTRLLVL.